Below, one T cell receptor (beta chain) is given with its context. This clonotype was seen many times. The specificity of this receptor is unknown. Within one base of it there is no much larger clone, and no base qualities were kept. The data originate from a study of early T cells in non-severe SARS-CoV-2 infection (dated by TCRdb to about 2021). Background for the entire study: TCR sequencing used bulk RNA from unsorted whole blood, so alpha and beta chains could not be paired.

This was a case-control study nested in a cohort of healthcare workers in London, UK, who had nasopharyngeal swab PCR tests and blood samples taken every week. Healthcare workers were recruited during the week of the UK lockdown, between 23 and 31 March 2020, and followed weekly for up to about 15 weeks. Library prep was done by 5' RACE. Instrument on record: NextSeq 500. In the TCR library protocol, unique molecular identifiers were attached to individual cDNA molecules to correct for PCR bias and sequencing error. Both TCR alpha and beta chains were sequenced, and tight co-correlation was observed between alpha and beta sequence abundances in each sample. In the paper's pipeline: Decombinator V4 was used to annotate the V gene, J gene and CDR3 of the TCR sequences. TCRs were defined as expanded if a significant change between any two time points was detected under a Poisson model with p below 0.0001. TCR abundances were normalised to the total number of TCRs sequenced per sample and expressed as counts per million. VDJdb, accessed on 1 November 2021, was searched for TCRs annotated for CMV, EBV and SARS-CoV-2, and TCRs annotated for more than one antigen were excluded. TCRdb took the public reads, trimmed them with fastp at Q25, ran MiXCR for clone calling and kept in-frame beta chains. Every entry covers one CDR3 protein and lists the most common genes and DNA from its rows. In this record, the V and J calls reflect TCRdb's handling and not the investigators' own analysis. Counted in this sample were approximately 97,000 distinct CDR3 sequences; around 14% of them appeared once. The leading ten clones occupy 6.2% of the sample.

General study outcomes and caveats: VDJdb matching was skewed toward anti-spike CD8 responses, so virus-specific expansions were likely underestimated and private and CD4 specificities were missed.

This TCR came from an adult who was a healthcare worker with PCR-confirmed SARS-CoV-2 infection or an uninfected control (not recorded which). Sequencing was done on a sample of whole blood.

The sequence in DNA is TGTGCCAGCAGTTACTCGTCAGCGGAAGGCTCCTACGAGCAGTACTTC. It is translated as CASSYSSAEGSYEQYF. The rearranged segments are TRBV6-6 and TRBJ2-7, with a tentative D gene TRBD2 over 5 matching bases. CDR1 and CDR2 (MNHNY, SVGAGI) derive from the germline V gene (reference sequence). The CDR3 numbers 16 residues from cysteine through phenylalanine. Of all the DNA, just the CDR3 is kept, 48 bases in frame from base 1. V is reduced by 0 bases and J by 0 bases, leaving a spacing of 12 bases between them.